This T cell receptor beta chain was retrieved from a study of blood T cell repertoires in COVID-19. As originally analysed: The authors estimated nucleated cell counts from reference gene primer amplification. Produced via immunoSEQ multiplex PCR; TCRdb's table is partial and in-frame only. That table is the source of V, J and clone size, and D and trimming were worked out from the DNA. Of roughly 190,000 clones listed, 86% were seen once; the top ten hold 20% to 25%. Between the trimmed V and J ends, which lost 0 bases and 5 bases, there was a span of 4 bases. The CDR3 consists of 11 residues. CDR1 SQVTM and CDR2 ANQGSEA come from the germline V gene.

Sequences were obtained from PBMCs or T cells enriched from blood (not recorded which). V is TRBV29-1 and J is TRBJ1-2; D unclear. This TCR came from a woman aged 40 to 55 in a cohort exposed to, infected with or recovered from COVID-19 (not recorded which). This CDR3 reads CSVEDTYGYTF. The CDR3 DNA reads TGCAGCGTTGAAGATACATATGGCTACACCTTC.